The 22 T cell receptor beta chains reported below all come from one sample, sequenced in a study of spatial heterogeneity in lung cancer. Findings and limits, study-wide: How many expanded intratumoral alpha and beta TCRs were present tracked the tumor mutation count, which was a count of nonsynonymous mutations.

TCRdb called the 5' RACE reads again in MiXCR, with one record for every CDR3 protein. The sample yields 11,000 or so distinct CDR3 sequences, roughly 15% seen once. Documented time point: sample taken at primary tumor resection. These receptors are not linked to any known antigen. Here the sequenced sample was lung tumor tissue, taken at surgery. These receptors were collected from a male donor with early-stage non-small cell lung cancer.

V is TRBV20-1 and J is TRBJ2-5, with 11 bases that match TRBD2. The CDR3 covers 16 residues. CDR1 and CDR2 from the germline V gene are DFQATT and SNEGSKA (reference sequence). V shed 2 bases and J 5 bases; nucleotides not matched to a gene: 10. Here the CDR3 reads CSARPRTSGWAETQYF. CDR3 sequence (DNA): TGCAGTGCTAGACCGCGGACTAGCGGGTGGGCGGAGACCCAGTACTTC.

In this sample, this clonotype is medium-sized (0.01 to 0.1%). The chain links TRBV29-1 to TRBJ1-2; the D is unclear. The V end lost 4 bases, the J end lost 3 bases, and 12 bases lay between the germline ends. The CDR3 runs 13 residues. The germline V gene encodes CDR1 SQVTM and CDR2 ANQGSEA. CDR3 sequence reads: CSVVQAGDYGYTF. The CDR3 DNA is TGCAGCGTTGTGCAGGCCGGTGACTATGGCTACACCTTC.

This clonotype has only a few counts. This chain links TRBV11-2 with TRBJ2-1; 9 positions match TRBD1. Germline V gene sequence: CDR1 SGHAT, CDR2 FQNNGV. The V and J ends lost 5 bases and 2 bases, in that order; junction bases with no gene match: 10. The CDR3 sequence is 17 residues long. The CDR3 is CASSPTGGVSPYNEQFF. The CDR3 DNA sequence: TGTGCCAGCAGCCCAACAGGGGGCGTTTCCCCCTACAATGAGCAGTTCTTC.

This clonotype was counted at least ten times. The chain carries TRBV6-5 and TRBJ1-5; no clear D. This CDR3 contains 14 residues. V shed 8 bases and J shed 0 bases, with 11 bases lying between them. CDR1 MNHEY and CDR2 SVGAGI come from the germline V gene. DNA for the CDR3: TGTGCCAGCGGTGACAAGTATAGCAATCAGCCCCAGCATTTT. Amino acid sequence: CASGDKYSNQPQHF.

This clonotype was detected ten times or more. The chain recombines TRBV9 with TRBJ2-1; D unresolved. Trimming shortened V by 4 bases and J by 0 bases, and 11 bases separated the two germline ends. This CDR3 has 15 amino acids. The germline gives CDR1 SGDLS, CDR2 YYNGEE. The CDR3 here is CASSPRASSYNEQFF. CDR3 coding DNA: TGTGCCAGCAGCCCCCGGGCTAGCTCCTACAATGAGCAGTTCTTC.

This clonotype is labeled medium-sized. CDR3 coding DNA: TGTGCCAGCAGCCAAGCTGCGTATGGCTACACCTTC. It is translated as CASSQAAYGYTF. The chain is built from TRBV14 and TRBJ1-2; no clear D gene. Trimming took 1 base from V and 5 from J, leaving 5 bases between them. Germline loops: CDR1 SGHDN, CDR2 FVKESK. The CDR3 is 12 amino acids.

The J gene is TRBJ2-7, the V gene TRBV3-1; possible D gene TRBD2, 5 bases. Trimming took 4 bases from V and 2 from J, leaving 12 bases between them. The germline gives CDR1 LGHDT, CDR2 YNNKEL (reference sequence). The CDR3 consists of 14 residues. The chain's CDR3 is CASSPMGVTYEQYF. The CDR3 DNA sequence: TGTGCCAGCAGCCCCATGGGAGTCACCTACGAGCAGTACTTC.

This clonotype occurred many times. The CDR3 spells CASSDPVYGYTF. CDR3 bases: TGTGCCAGCAGTGACCCAGTCTATGGCTACACCTTC. The rearrangement uses TRBV2 and TRBJ1-2; D gene unclear. The CDR3 has 12 amino acids. V lost 3 bases and J lost 4, with 6 bases in between. Germline V gene lookup returns CDR1 SNHLY and CDR2 FYNNEI.

The rearrangement joins TRBV13 to TRBJ2-5; D unclear. CDR1 and CDR2 (germline): PRHDT, FYEKMQ (reference sequence). Trimming shortened V by 2 bases and J by 5 bases, and 9 bases separated the two germline ends. The CDR3 sequence is 13 residues long. This CDR3 reads CASSLNGEETQYF. The CDR3 DNA is TGTGCCAGCAGCTTAAACGGAGAGGAGACCCAGTACTTC.

This clonotype was counted ten times or more. This sequence joins TRBV2 and TRBJ2-7; 12 nucleotides align to TRBD2. The J segment lost 7 bases and the V segment lost 6 bases, leaving 7 bases of the junction unmatched. Germline values: CDR1 SNHLY, CDR2 FYNNEI. This CDR3 has 14 residues. The CDR3 region has the DNA TGTGCCAGCAGCCCCGGGACTAGCGGGTTGGAGCAGTACTTC. It encodes CASSPGTSGLEQYF.

CDR3 nucleotides: TGTGCCAGCAGCTTATTCAACTATGGCTACACCTTC. Its protein product is CASSLFNYGYTF. The chain carries TRBV7-2 and TRBJ1-2; D is undetermined. Germline CDR1 reads SGHTA; CDR2 reads FQGNSA. Trimming stripped 2 bases from V and 2 bases from J, with 3 bases between. CDR3 length: 12 residues.

The chain joins TRBV3-1 to TRBJ1-6; D is perhaps TRBD1 (5 bases). This CDR3 spans 12 amino acids. Per germline, CDR1 LGHDT and CDR2 YNNKEL (reference sequence). The V gene lost 10 bases and the J gene lost 7 bases, with 11 bases spanning the gap. The CDR3 sequence is CATEGRNSPLHF. CDR3 DNA: TGTGCCACGGAGGGGAGAAATTCACCCCTCCACTTT.

This clonotype appeared once. The rearrangement uses TRBV7-6 and TRBJ2-5; 10 bases fit TRBD2. CDR1 is SGHVS and CDR2 is FNYEAQ in the germline V gene. This CDR3 is 15 amino acids long. J gave up 1 base and V 3 bases, and 2 bases lay outside the gene matches. DNA of the CDR3: TGTGCCAGCAGCTTTGGGACTAGCGCCCAAGAGACCCAGTACTTC. Amino acids: CASSFGTSAQETQYF.

This clonotype occurred many times. J is TRBJ2-4 and V is TRBV20-1; D not resolved. V was shortened by 1 base and J by 6 bases, with 19 bases between the two germline ends. CDR1 and CDR2 (germline): DFQATT, SNEGSKA (reference sequence). CDR3 size: 16 residues. The CDR3 DNA reads as TGCAGTGCTAGAGCTCCGGGTGGGCCAACCGGAAACATTCAGTACTTC. Encoded protein: CSARAPGGPTGNIQYF.

The chain couples TRBV28 to TRBJ2-3; TRBD2 might be the D (6 bases). The CDR3 is 14 residues long. Per germline, CDR1 MDHEN and CDR2 SYDVKM. With 3 bases removed from V and 5 bases from J, the gap between germline ends came to 12 bases. CDR3 amino acids: CASSFGGTGDTQYF. The CDR3 DNA sequence: TGTGCCAGCAGTTTTGGCGGGACGGGAGATACGCAGTATTTT.

This clonotype is medium-sized in the sample. The chain carries TRBV5-1 and TRBJ2-1, with D possibly being TRBD2 (6 bases). V was pared by 8 bases and J by 0 bases, with 15 bases between. Germline CDR1 reads SGHRS; CDR2 reads YFSETQ. The CDR3 contains 15 residues. DNA for the CDR3: TGCGCCAGTTCGTACGGGACTTACTCCTACAATGAGCAGTTCTTC. It encodes CASSYGTYSYNEQFF.

This clonotype was found many times. This chain links TRBV2 with TRBJ1-5; D ambiguous. Germline values: CDR1 SNHLY, CDR2 FYNNEI. The CDR3 sequence is 14 residues long. Trimming took off 6 bases at V and 3 bases at J, with 12 bases between the two ends. The CDR3, as DNA: TGTGCCAGCAGGCCGACAAGCTCCAATCAGCCCCAGCATTTT. The encoded protein is CASRPTSSNQPQHF.

This chain links TRBV18 with TRBJ2-4, with TRBD1 matching 8 bases. Germline lookup yields CDR1 KGHSH and CDR2 LQKENI. CDR3 size: 15 residues. V was pared by 0 bases and J by 8 bases, with 6 bases of the junction left unmatched. CDR3 in amino acids: CASSPPPTGGHIQYF. The CDR3 nucleotides are TGTGCCAGCTCACCACCCCCTACAGGGGGGCACATTCAGTACTTC.

This clonotype occurred many times. V and J are TRBV27 and TRBJ2-7; 7 bases align to TRBD2. This CDR3 has 14 amino acids. CDR1 MNHEY and CDR2 SMNVEV come from the germline V gene (reference sequence). V lost 5 bases to trimming and J lost 2 bases; unmatched junction nucleotides: 6. CDR3 nucleotides: TGTGCCAGCAGTCTGGCTAGCGGAGCCTACGAGCAGTACTTC. Its protein is CASSLASGAYEQYF.

The chain couples TRBV7-9 to TRBJ2-2; 11 nucleotides line up with TRBD1. The junction had 3 bases not matched to a gene; V was cut back by 4 bases and J by 5 bases. CDR1 and CDR2 (germline): SEHNR, FQNEAQ (reference sequence). The CDR3 contains 15 residues. As DNA, the CDR3 is TGTGCCAGCAGCTCCCGGGACAGGGGGACCGGGGAGCTGTTTTTT. Its protein product is CASSSRDRGTGELFF.

This clonotype was observed many times. The rearrangement links TRBV20-1 to TRBJ2-4; TRBD2 is a possible D gene (5 bases). The ends were cut back, 1 base at V and 5 bases at J, with 15 bases in the middle. Germline-derived CDR1 and CDR2 are DFQATT and SNEGSKA (reference sequence). There are 15 residues in the CDR3. CDR3: CSARALAGQENIQYF. DNA for the CDR3: TGCAGTGCTAGAGCTTTGGCGGGCCAAGAAAACATTCAGTACTTC.

In this sample, this clonotype is medium-sized. The V call is TRBV9, the J call TRBJ2-6; 9 nucleotides match TRBD1. The CDR3 consists of 18 residues. Germline V gene data show CDR1 as SGDLS and CDR2 as YYNGEE. Unmatched junction bases numbered 5, after V lost 1 base and J lost 0 bases. CDR3 amino acids: CASSVRGTGFSGANVLTF. The CDR3 DNA reads as TGTGCCAGCAGCGTAAGGGGGACAGGGTTCTCTGGGGCCAACGTCCTGACTTTC.